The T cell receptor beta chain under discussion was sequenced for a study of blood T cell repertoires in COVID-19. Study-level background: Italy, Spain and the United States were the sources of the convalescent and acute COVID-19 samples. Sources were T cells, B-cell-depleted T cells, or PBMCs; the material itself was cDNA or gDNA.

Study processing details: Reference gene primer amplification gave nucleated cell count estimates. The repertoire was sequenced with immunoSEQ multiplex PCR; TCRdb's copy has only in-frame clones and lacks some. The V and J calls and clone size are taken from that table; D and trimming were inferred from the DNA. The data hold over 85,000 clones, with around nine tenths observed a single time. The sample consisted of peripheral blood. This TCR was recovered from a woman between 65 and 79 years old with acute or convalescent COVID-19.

DNA of the CDR3: TGTGCCAGCAGCTTAGCTCGGGGTTTGGTAGATGAAAAACTGTTTTTT. Protein product: CASSLARGLVDEKLFF. V usage is TRBV7-6 and J usage is TRBJ1-4; no firm D call. This CDR3 comprises 16 residues. The V end lost 0 bases, the J end lost 6 bases, and 14 bases lay between the germline ends. The germline CDR1 and CDR2 sequences are SGHVS and FNYEAQ. The whole variable domain, remainder taken from reference TRBV7-6 and TRBJ1-4, is GAGVSQSPRYKVTKRGQDVALRCDPISGHVSLYWYRQALGQGPEFLTYFNYEAQQDKSGLPNDRFSAERPEGSISTLTIQRTEQRDSAMYRCASSLARGLVDEKLFFGSGTQLSVL.